A single sample is the source of the 30 T cell receptor beta chains below, sequenced in a study of OX40 agonist ivuxolimab in advanced cancers. The protocol was immunoSEQ multiplex PCR, while the TCRdb copy is restricted to in-frame clones and leaves out a portion. The data hold roughly 53,000 clones, with roughly 92% observed a single time. The material sequenced was CD4+ or CD8+ T cells sorted from blood, taken in a trial of the OX40 agonist ivuxolimab. These receptors came from an adult with an advanced solid tumor such as melanoma, head and neck, liver or kidney cancer.

This chain links TRBV27 with TRBJ2-1, with a weak D call TRBD1 (5 bases). V lost 3 bases, J lost 4 bases, and 13 bases lay in between. The CDR3 length is 15 residues. Per germline, CDR1 MNHEY and CDR2 SMNVEV (reference sequence). CDR3: CASSLSQGVYNEQFF. DNA for the CDR3: TGTGCCAGCAGTTTGTCCCAGGGTGTGTACAATGAGCAGTTCTTC.

This clone was detected only once. The V call is TRBV9, the J call TRBJ2-3; possibly TRBD1 or TRBD2 for D (6 bases each). V was clipped by 4 bases and J by 2 bases, with 23 bases between them. The CDR3 is made up of 18 amino acids. Germline V gives CDR1 SGDLS, CDR2 YYNGEE. The CDR3 is CASSPLVRRRGSTDTQYF. The CDR3 DNA reads as TGTGCCAGCAGCCCCCTGGTTAGGAGGAGGGGGTCCACAGATACGCAGTATTTT.

The chain has TRBV19 and TRBJ1-2; possible D gene TRBD1, 6 bases. The CDR3 contains 13 residues. Germline loops: CDR1 LNHDA, CDR2 SQIVND (reference sequence). Trimming cost V 3 bases and J 4 bases, with 9 bases left between them. CDR3 loop: CASSIGQIYGYTF. The CDR3 DNA follows: TGTGCCAGTAGTATCGGACAGATCTATGGCTACACCTTC.

V and J are TRBV9 and TRBJ2-1, with D perhaps matching TRBD1 or TRBD2 (5 bases each). Germline V CDR1 and CDR2: SGDLS, YYNGEE. The CDR3 has 14 amino acids. The V gene lost 2 bases and the J gene lost 4 bases, with 10 bases spanning the gap. CDR3 region: CASSVSGRYNEQFF. CDR3 nucleotide sequence: TGTGCCAGCAGCGTTTCGGGACGGTACAATGAGCAGTTCTTC. The whole variable domain, filled in from reference TRBV9 and TRBJ2-1, reads DSGVTQTPKHLITATGQRVTLRCSPRSGDLSVYWYQQSLDQGLQFLIQYYNGEERAKGNILERFSAQQFPDLHSELNLSSLELGDSALYFCASSVSGRYNEQFFGPGTRLTVL.

The chain uses TRBV18 and TRBJ2-3; no definite D call. This CDR3 is built from 13 residues. CDR1 and CDR2 from the germline V gene are KGHSH and LQKENI. V lost 3 bases and J 1 base, leaving 5 bases between the germline ends. The CDR3 region is CASSPPRTDTQYF. The CDR3 bases are TGTGCCAGCTCACCCCCCCGCACAGATACGCAGTATTTT.

The rearrangement joins TRBV7-9 to TRBJ1-1, with D possibly matching TRBD1 (5 bases). Per germline, CDR1 SEHNR and CDR2 FQNEAQ (reference sequence). The V and J ends lost 0 bases and 10 bases respectively, with 9 bases between them. The CDR3 sequence is 12 residues long. In nucleotides, the CDR3 is TGTGCCAGCAGCTTAGCCGGACAAGGAGCTTTCTTT. It encodes CASSLAGQGAFF.

The CDR3 region has the DNA TGTGCCAGCAGGAGACTAGGCTACAATGAGCAGTTCTTC. This encodes CASRRLGYNEQFF. The chain has TRBV27 and TRBJ2-1; D is possibly TRBD2 (6 bases). The CDR3 extends over 13 amino acids. Trimming stripped 6 bases from V and 3 bases from J, with 9 bases between. Per germline, CDR1 MNHEY and CDR2 SMNVEV (reference sequence).

The chain carries TRBV27 and TRBJ1-2; D gene unclear. Looked up from germline, CDR1 is MNHEY and CDR2 is SMNVEV (reference sequence). Trimming shortened V by 1 base and J by 5 bases, and 17 bases separated the two germline ends. The CDR3 sequence is 16 residues long. DNA for the CDR3: TGTGCCAGCAGTTTATTGACCCCTTCTAGCTCTTATGGCTACACCTTC. It translates to CASSLLTPSSSYGYTF.

This rearrangement joins TRBV28 to TRBJ1-5; unclear D gene. CDR3 length: 17 amino acids. Germline-derived CDR1 and CDR2 are MDHEN and SYDVKM. V lost 6 bases and J lost 0, with 18 bases in between. This CDR3 reads CASSRTQSGLSNQPQHF. CDR3 sequence (DNA): TGTGCCAGCAGCCGAACCCAGAGTGGCCTTAGCAATCAGCCCCAGCATTTT.

This rearrangement joins TRBV9 to TRBJ2-5, with D tentatively TRBD1 or TRBD2 (5 bases each). Germline V gene sequence: CDR1 SGDLS, CDR2 YYNGEE. The CDR3 runs 15 residues. Trimming left V 0 bases short and J 4 bases short, with 13 bases between. This CDR3 reads CASSVDWGLGETQYF. The CDR3 DNA is TGTGCCAGCAGCGTAGATTGGGGGTTGGGAGAGACCCAGTACTTC. Drawing the rest from reference TRBV9 and TRBJ2-5, the complete variable domain is DSGVTQTPKHLITATGQRVTLRCSPRSGDLSVYWYQQSLDQGLQFLIQYYNGEERAKGNILERFSAQQFPDLHSELNLSSLELGDSALYFCASSVDWGLGETQYFGPGTRLLVL.

This chain uses TRBV10-3 with TRBJ1-2, with 7 nucleotides matching TRBD1. Looked up from germline, CDR1 is ENHRY and CDR2 is SYGVKD. V was clipped by 4 bases and J by 8 bases; unmatched bases: 10. This CDR3 is built from 14 residues. CDR3 in amino acids: CAISGKTGMEGYTF. CDR3 in DNA: TGTGCCATCAGTGGGAAGACAGGGATGGAGGGCTACACCTTC.

The chain employs TRBV7-6 and TRBJ2-7; 15 positions agree with TRBD2. J gave up 0 bases and V 1 base, and 10 bases lay outside the gene matches. Germline V gives CDR1 SGHVS, CDR2 FNYEAQ. The CDR3 is 20 residues long. Here the CDR3 DNA reads TGTGCCAGCAGCTTAGGTCCCGGACTAGCGGGAGGGCGGGTCTCCTACGAGCAGTACTTC. Residues: CASSLGPGLAGGRVSYEQYF.

The chain links TRBV9 to TRBJ2-7; 8 nucleotides match TRBD1. This CDR3 region has 17 residues. Germline CDR1 reads SGDLS; CDR2 reads YYNGEE. The J segment lost 4 bases and the V segment lost 0 bases, leaving 12 bases of the junction unmatched. CDR3 protein: CASSVVGRDRPNYEQYF. The CDR3 nucleotides are TGTGCCAGCAGCGTAGTTGGTAGGGACAGGCCTAATTACGAGCAGTACTTC. Together with reference TRBV9 and TRBJ2-7, the CDR3 gives the full variable domain: DSGVTQTPKHLITATGQRVTLRCSPRSGDLSVYWYQQSLDQGLQFLIQYYNGEERAKGNILERFSAQQFPDLHSELNLSSLELGDSALYFCASSVVGRDRPNYEQYFGPGTRLTVT.

This chain links TRBV4-1 with TRBJ2-1; a weak D match, TRBD1 (5 bases). CDR1 and CDR2 from the germline V gene are MGHRA and YSYEKL. Trimming pared 3 bases from V and 5 bases from J, leaving 20 bases between. This CDR3 is 17 amino acids long. The CDR3: CASSHRSAGPNNNEQFF. The CDR3 nucleotides read TGCGCCAGCAGCCATCGCTCCGCAGGGCCCAATAACAATGAGCAGTTCTTC.

The chain joins TRBV29-1 to TRBJ2-1; 16 bases align to TRBD2. CDR3 length: 21 amino acids. The ends lost 1 base at V and 5 bases at J; junction bases unmatched: 17. Per germline, CDR1 SQVTM and CDR2 ANQGSEA. This CDR3 is CSVEVIPGLAGGPGLHNEQFF. The CDR3 region has the DNA TGCAGCGTTGAAGTGATACCGGGACTAGCGGGAGGGCCCGGTTTACACAATGAGCAGTTCTTC.

V is TRBV11-2 and J is TRBJ2-7, with a weak D call TRBD2 (5 bases). Germline CDR1 SGHAT, CDR2 FQNNGV. V shed 5 bases and J shed 4 bases, with 18 bases lying between them. This CDR3 is built from 15 residues. In DNA form, the CDR3 reads TGTGCCAGCAGCCTTAGTAGCGACGGATCTTACGAGCAGTACTTC. Its protein product is CASSLSSDGSYEQYF.

The chain carries TRBV9 and TRBJ2-1; TRBD2 aligns across 9 bases. This CDR3 is 15 amino acids long. V was clipped by 0 bases and J by 8 bases; unmatched bases: 6. Germline lookup yields CDR1 SGDLS and CDR2 YYNGEE. CDR3 bases: TGTGCCAGCAGCGTAGTTAGCGGGAGATCTGATGAGCAGTTCTTC. Translating it yields CASSVVSGRSDEQFF.

The chain couples TRBV7-9 to TRBJ1-1; no definite D call. Trimming shortened V by 1 base and J by 0 bases, and 6 bases separated the two germline ends. The CDR3 loop spans 14 amino acids. Germline V gene lookup returns CDR1 SEHNR and CDR2 FQNEAQ (reference sequence). The CDR3 here is CASSLVQMNTEAFF. CDR3 nucleotides: TGTGCCAGCAGCTTAGTACAGATGAACACTGAAGCTTTCTTT.

The chain recombines TRBV5-1 with TRBJ2-5; D call uncertain. CDR1 is SGHRS and CDR2 is YFSETQ in the germline V gene. The CDR3 has 17 residues. With 3 bases removed from V and 5 bases from J, the gap between germline ends came to 23 bases. CDR3 coding DNA: TGCGCCAGCAGCTCATCTCTAGAAACCAGGATGTGGGAGACCCAGTACTTC. This codes for CASSSSLETRMWETQYF.

This clone was found once. This chain uses TRBV19 with TRBJ1-5; D unresolved. With 8 bases removed from V and 7 bases from J, the gap between germline ends came to 12 bases. The CDR3 runs to 12 residues. The germline V gene has CDR1 LNHDA and CDR2 SQIVND (reference sequence). CDR3 loop: CASFGGEQPQHF. The CDR3 bases are TGTGCCAGTTTCGGAGGCGAGCAGCCCCAGCATTTT.

This chain connects TRBV7-9 to TRBJ2-1; TRBD2 is a possible D gene (6 bases). This CDR3 spans 16 amino acids. Germline-derived CDR1 and CDR2 are SEHNR and FQNEAQ (reference sequence). V lost 4 bases to trimming and J lost 0 bases, with 13 bases between them. CDR3 DNA sequence: TGTGCCAGCAGCTCAACGGACTATAGCTCCTACAATGAGCAGTTCTTC. This encodes CASSSTDYSSYNEQFF.

The chain uses TRBV15 and TRBJ1-1, with D tentatively TRBD1 (6 bases). The germline V gene has CDR1 LNHNV and CDR2 YYDKDF (reference sequence). V lost 4 bases, J lost 1 base, and 10 bases lay in between. This CDR3 has 14 residues. CDR3 in amino acids: CATSTNRANTEAFF. In DNA form, the CDR3 reads TGTGCCACCAGCACGAACAGGGCGAACACTGAAGCTTTCTTT.

The rearrangement joins TRBV5-5 to TRBJ2-1, with 7 bases fitting TRBD2. This CDR3 has 16 amino acids. The germline CDR1 and CDR2 sequences are SGHKS and YYEKEE (reference sequence). J gave up 4 bases and V 1 base, and 8 bases lay outside the gene matches. The CDR3 nucleotides are TGTGCCAGCAGCTTGTTAAGCGGGAAACCTTACAATGAGCAGTTCTTC. Amino acid sequence: CASSLLSGKPYNEQFF.

This chain connects TRBV10-3 to TRBJ2-7; D possibly corresponds to TRBD1 (7 bases). Germline V gene lookup returns CDR1 ENHRY and CDR2 SYGVKD. V was shortened by 4 bases and J by 2 bases, with 18 bases between the two germline ends. There are 16 residues in the CDR3. As DNA, the CDR3 is TGTGCCATCAGTGGCGGGGACAGCCTCGACCCCTACGAGCAGTACTTC. Protein sequence: CAISGGDSLDPYEQYF.

This chain links TRBV10-3 with TRBJ2-2; D call uncertain. From germline, CDR1 is ENHRY and CDR2 SYGVKD. This CDR3 is built from 14 residues. Trimming cost V 8 bases and J 5 bases, with 15 bases left between them. The CDR3 coding sequence is TGTGCCATCGGTGCAAAGGGTCAGACCGGGGAGCTGTTTTTT. Amino acids: CAIGAKGQTGELFF.

V and J are TRBV4-1 and TRBJ1-1; D is unclear. The CDR3 consists of 15 residues. CDR1 and CDR2 from the germline V gene are MGHRA and YSYEKL. Trimming took 1 base from V and 0 from J, leaving 9 bases between them. CDR3: CASSQALVMNTEAFF. As DNA, the CDR3 is TGCGCCAGCAGCCAAGCGCTGGTAATGAACACTGAAGCTTTCTTT.

This clone came up once. The genes are TRBV5-6 and TRBJ2-7; D is undetermined. The CDR3 is 13 residues long. CDR1 and CDR2 from the germline V gene are SGHDT and YYEEEE. The ends were cut back, 1 base at V and 5 bases at J, with 10 bases in the middle. The CDR3 loop reads CASSLSLPDEQYF. Written as DNA, the CDR3 is TGTGCCAGCAGCTTGTCGCTTCCCGACGAGCAGTACTTC.

This chain links TRBV4-2 with TRBJ2-2; 7 bases agree with TRBD2. V gave up 2 bases and J gave up 0 bases; unmatched junction bases: 3. There are 16 residues in the CDR3. The V gene's germline CDR1 is LGHNA and CDR2 YNFKEQ. This CDR3 is CASSQRGVPNTGELFF. For the CDR3, the DNA is TGTGCCAGCAGCCAACGGGGGGTCCCGAACACCGGGGAGCTGTTTTTT.

J is TRBJ1-5 and V is TRBV15, with a tentative D call TRBD1 (6 bases). Trimming removed 5 bases at V and 3 bases at J, with 11 bases between. CDR1 LNHNV and CDR2 YYDKDF come from the germline V gene (reference sequence). The CDR3 is 14 amino acids. The CDR3 is CATSQDRLNQPQHF. The CDR3 nucleotides are TGTGCCACCAGCCAAGACAGGCTCAATCAGCCCCAGCATTTT.

V is TRBV5-4 and J is TRBJ2-7, with a weak D call TRBD2 (6 bases). The V end lost 3 bases, the J end lost 4 bases, and 20 bases lay between the germline ends. Germline V lookup: CDR1 SGHNT, CDR2 YYREEE (reference sequence). The CDR3 is 16 residues long. Written as DNA, the CDR3 is TGTGCCAGCAGCTCCTCCCTCCGGGACTCAAAATACGAGCAGTACTTC. This sequence encodes CASSSSLRDSKYEQYF.